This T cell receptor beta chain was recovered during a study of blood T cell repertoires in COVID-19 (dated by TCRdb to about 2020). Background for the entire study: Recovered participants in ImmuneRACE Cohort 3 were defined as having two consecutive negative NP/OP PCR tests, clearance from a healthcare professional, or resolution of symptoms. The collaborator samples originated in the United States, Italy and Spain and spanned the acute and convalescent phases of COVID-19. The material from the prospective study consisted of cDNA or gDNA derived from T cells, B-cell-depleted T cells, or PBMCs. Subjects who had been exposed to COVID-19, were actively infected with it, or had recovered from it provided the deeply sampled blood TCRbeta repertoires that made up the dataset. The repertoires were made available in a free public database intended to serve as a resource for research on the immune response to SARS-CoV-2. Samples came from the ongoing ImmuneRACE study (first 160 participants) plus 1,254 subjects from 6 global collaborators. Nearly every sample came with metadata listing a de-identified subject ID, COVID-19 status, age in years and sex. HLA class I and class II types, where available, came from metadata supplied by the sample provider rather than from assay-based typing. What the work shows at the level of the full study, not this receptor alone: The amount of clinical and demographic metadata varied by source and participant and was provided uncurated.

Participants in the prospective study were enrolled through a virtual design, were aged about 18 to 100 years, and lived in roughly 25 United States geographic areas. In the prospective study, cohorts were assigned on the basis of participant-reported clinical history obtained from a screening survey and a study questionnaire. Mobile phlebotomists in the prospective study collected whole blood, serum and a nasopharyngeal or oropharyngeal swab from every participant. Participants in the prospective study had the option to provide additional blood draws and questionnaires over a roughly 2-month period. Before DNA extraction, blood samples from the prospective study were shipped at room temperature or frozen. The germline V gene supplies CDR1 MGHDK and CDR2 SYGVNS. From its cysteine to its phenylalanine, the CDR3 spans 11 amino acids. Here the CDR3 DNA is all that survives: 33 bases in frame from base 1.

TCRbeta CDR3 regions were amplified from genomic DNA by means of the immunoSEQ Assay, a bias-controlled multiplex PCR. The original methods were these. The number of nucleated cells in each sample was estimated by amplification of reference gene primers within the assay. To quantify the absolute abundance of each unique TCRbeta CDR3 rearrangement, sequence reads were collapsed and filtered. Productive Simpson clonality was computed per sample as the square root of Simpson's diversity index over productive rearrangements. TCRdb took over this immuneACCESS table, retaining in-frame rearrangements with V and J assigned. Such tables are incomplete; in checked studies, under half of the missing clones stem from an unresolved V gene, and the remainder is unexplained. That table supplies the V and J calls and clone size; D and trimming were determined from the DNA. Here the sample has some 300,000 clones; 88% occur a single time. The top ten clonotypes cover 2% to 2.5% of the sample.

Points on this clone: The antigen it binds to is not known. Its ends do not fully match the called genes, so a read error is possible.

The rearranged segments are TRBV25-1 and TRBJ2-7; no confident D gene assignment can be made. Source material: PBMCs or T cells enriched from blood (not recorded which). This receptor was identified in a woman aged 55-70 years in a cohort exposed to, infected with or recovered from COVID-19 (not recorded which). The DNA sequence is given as TGTGCCAGCAGTGAATTATCGAAGCCCTGGTTC. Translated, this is CASSELSKPWF.